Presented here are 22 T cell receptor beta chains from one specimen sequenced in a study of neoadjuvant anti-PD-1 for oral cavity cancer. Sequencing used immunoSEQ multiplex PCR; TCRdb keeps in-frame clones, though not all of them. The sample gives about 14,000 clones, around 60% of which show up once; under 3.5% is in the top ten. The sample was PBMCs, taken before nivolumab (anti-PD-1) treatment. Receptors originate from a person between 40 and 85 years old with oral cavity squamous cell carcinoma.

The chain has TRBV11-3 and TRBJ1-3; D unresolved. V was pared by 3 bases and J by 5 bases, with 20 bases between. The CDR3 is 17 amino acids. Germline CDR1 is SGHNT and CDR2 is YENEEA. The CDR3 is CASSLPVHLCARNTIYF. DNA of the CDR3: TGTGCCAGCAGCTTGCCAGTACACCTATGCGCGCGAAACACCATATATTTT. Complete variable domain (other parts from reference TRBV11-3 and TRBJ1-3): EAGVVQSPRYKIIEKKQPVAFWCNPISGHNTLYWYLQNLGQGPELLIRYENEEAVDDSQLPKDRFSAERLKGVDSTLKIQPAELGDSAVYLCASSLPVHLCARNTIYFGEGSWLTVV.

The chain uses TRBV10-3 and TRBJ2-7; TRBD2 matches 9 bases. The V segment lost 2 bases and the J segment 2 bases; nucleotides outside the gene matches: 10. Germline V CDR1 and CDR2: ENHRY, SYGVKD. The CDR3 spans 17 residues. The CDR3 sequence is CAISEGVAASGAYEQYF. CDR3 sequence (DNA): TGTGCCATCAGTGAGGGGGTTGCGGCTAGCGGGGCCTACGAGCAGTACTTC.

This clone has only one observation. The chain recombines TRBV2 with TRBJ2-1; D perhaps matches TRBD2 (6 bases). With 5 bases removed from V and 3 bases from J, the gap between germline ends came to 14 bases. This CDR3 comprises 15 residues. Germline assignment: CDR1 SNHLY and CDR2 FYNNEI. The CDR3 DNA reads TGTGCCAGCAGTACCCGGGACTCCTACTACAATGAGCAGTTCTTC. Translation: CASSTRDSYYNEQFF.

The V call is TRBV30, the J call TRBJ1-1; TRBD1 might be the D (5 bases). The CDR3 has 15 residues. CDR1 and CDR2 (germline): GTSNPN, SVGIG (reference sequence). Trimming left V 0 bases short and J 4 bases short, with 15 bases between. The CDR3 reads CAWSVGWGWGTEAFF. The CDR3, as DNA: TGTGCCTGGAGTGTGGGGTGGGGCTGGGGCACTGAAGCTTTCTTT.

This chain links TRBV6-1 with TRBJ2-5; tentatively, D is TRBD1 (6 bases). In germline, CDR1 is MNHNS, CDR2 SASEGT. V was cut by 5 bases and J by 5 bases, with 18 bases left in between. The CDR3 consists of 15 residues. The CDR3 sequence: CASSKSRDIFETQYF. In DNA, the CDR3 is TGTGCCAGCAGTAAATCCCGGGACATTTTCGAGACCCAGTACTTC.

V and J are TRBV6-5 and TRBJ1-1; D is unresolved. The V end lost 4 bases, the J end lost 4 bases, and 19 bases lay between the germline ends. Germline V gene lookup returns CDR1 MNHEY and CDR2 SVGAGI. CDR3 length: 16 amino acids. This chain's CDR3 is CASSFGSFFTSTEAFF. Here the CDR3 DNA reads TGTGCCAGCAGTTTCGGTTCCTTCTTTACCAGCACTGAAGCTTTCTTT.

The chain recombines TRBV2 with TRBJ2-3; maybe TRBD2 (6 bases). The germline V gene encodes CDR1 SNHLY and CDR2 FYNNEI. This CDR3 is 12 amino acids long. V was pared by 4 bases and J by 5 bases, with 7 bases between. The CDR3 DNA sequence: TGTGCCAGCAGTGCGGGACTAGATACGCAGTATTTT. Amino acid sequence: CASSAGLDTQYF.

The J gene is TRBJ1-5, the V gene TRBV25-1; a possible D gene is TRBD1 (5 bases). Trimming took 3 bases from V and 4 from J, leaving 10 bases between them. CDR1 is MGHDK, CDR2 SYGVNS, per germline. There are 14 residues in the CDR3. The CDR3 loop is CASSESGMNQPQHF. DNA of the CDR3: TGTGCCAGCAGTGAGTCAGGGATGAATCAGCCCCAGCATTTT.

The CDR3 bases are TGTGCCAGCAGCGTAGGTGGAGACTGGGGCACCGGGGAGCTGTTTTTT. As protein: CASSVGGDWGTGELFF. This chain connects TRBV9 to TRBJ2-2; the D is unclear. Germline lookup yields CDR1 SGDLS and CDR2 YYNGEE. The CDR3 is 16 residues long. Between the trimmed V and J ends, which lost 0 bases and 4 bases, there was a span of 13 bases.

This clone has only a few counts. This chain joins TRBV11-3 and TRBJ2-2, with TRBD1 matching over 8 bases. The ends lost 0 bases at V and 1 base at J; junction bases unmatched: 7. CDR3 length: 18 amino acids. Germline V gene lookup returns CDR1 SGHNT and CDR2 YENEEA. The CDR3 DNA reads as TGTGCCAGCAGCTTAGACCATTCCGGGACAGGGAACACCGGGGAGCTGTTTTTT. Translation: CASSLDHSGTGNTGELFF. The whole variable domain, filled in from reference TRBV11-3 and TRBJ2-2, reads EAGVVQSPRYKIIEKKQPVAFWCNPISGHNTLYWYLQNLGQGPELLIRYENEEAVDDSQLPKDRFSAERLKGVDSTLKIQPAELGDSAVYLCASSLDHSGTGNTGELFFGEGSRLTVL.

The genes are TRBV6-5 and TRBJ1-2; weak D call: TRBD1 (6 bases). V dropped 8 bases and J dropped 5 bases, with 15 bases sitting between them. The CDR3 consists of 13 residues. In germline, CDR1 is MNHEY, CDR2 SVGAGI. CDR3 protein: CASRDTRPYGYTF. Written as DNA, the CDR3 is TGTGCCAGCCGGGACACCAGGCCTTATGGCTACACCTTC.

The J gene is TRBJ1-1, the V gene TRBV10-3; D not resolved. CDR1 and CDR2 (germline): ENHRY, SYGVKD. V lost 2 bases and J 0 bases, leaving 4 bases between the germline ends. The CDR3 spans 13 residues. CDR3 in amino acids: CAISETVNTEAFF. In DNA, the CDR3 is TGTGCCATCAGTGAGACTGTGAACACTGAAGCTTTCTTT.

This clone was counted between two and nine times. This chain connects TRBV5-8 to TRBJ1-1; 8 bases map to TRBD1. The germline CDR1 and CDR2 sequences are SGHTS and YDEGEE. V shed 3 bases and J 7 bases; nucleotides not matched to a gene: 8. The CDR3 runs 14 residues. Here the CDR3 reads CASSWAGQGNEAFF. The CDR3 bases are TGTGCCAGCAGCTGGGCAGGACAGGGAAATGAAGCTTTCTTT.

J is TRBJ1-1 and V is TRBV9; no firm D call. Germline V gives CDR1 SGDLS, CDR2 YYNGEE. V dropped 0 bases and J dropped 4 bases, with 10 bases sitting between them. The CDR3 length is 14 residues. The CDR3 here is CASSVDNRGTEAFF. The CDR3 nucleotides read TGTGCCAGCAGCGTAGACAATCGGGGCACTGAAGCTTTCTTT.

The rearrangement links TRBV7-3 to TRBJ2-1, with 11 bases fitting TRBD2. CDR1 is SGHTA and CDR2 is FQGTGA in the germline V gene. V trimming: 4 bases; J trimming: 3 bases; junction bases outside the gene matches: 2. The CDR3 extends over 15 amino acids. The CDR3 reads CASSSGLADYNEQFF. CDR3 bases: TGTGCCAGCAGCTCGGGACTAGCGGACTACAATGAGCAGTTCTTC. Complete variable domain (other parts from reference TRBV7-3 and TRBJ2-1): GAGVSQTPSNKVTEKGKYVELRCDPISGHTALYWYRQSLGQGPEFLIYFQGTGAADDSGLPNDRFFAVRPEGSVSTLKIQRTERGDSAVYLCASSSGLADYNEQFFGPGTRLTVL.

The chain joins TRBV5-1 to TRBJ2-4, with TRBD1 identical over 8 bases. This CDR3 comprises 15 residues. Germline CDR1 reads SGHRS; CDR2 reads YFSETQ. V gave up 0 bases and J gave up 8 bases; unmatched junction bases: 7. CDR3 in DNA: TGCGCCAGCAGCTTGGCTGGGCAGGGGGCATACATTCAGTACTTC. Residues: CASSLAGQGAYIQYF.

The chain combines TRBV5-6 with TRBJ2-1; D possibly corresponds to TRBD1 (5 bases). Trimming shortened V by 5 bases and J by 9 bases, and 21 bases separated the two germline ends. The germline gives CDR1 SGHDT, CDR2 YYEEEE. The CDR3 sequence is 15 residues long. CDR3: CASRSSRQLSGEQFF. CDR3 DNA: TGTGCCAGCAGGTCTTCCCGACAGCTTTCGGGTGAGCAGTTCTTC.

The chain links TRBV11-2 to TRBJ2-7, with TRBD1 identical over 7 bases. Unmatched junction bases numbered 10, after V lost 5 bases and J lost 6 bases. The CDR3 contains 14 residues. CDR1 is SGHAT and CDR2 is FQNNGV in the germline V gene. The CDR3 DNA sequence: TGTGCCAGCAGCCCAGAAGTAGGGGGCGGCGAGCAGTACTTC. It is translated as CASSPEVGGGEQYF.

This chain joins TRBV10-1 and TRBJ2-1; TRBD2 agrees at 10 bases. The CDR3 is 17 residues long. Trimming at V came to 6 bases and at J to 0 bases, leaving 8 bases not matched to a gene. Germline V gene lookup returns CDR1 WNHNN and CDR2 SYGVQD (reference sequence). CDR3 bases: TGCGCCAGCAGCAGGACTAGCGGCCCAAGCTCCTACAATGAGCAGTTCTTC. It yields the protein CASSRTSGPSSYNEQFF.

The CDR3 sequence is CASSSRTGYEQYF. The DNA of the CDR3 is TGTGCCAGCAGCTCAAGGACAGGCTACGAGCAGTACTTC. The chain is built from TRBV7-8 and TRBJ2-7; TRBD1 matches 7 bases. Per germline, CDR1 SGHVS and CDR2 FQNEAQ. V gave up 4 bases and J gave up 3 bases; unmatched junction bases: 3. CDR3 length: 13 amino acids.

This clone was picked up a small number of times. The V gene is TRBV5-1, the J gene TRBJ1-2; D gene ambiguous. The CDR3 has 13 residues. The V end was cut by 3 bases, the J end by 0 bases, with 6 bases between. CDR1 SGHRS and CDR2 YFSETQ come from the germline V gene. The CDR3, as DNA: TGCGCCAGCAGCTCAGAGCCTAACTATGGCTACACCTTC. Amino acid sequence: CASSSEPNYGYTF.

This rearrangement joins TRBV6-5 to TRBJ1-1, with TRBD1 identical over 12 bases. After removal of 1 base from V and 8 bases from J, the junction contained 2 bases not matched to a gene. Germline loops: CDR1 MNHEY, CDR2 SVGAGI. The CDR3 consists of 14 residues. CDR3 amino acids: CASSYWGQGAEAFF. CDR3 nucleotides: TGTGCCAGCAGTTACTGGGGACAGGGGGCCGAAGCTTTCTTT.